The entry below describes one T cell receptor (beta chain). Sequencing ends 3 residues short of the CDR3 end; the germline J gene provides the rest. CDR1 and CDR2 (germline): SGHVS, FNYEAQ. This CDR3 region has 16 residues. V dropped 5 bases and J dropped 1 base, with 15 bases sitting between them. Only in-frame clones appear in the TCRdb table, and some are missing; sequencing was by immunoSEQ multiplex PCR. The table lists fewer than 35,000 clones. This sample stems from a study of Tregs in tolerant kidney transplant recipients. The sequence was obtained from a human donor who received a combined kidney and bone marrow transplant. The material sequenced was CD8+ T cells from blood, taken before the transplant. The rearrangement links TRBV7-6 to TRBJ1-5; D remains unclear. The CDR3 DNA, read in part, is TGTGCCAGCAGCCTAGAGCCGGGTCTAAGCAATCAGCCC. This codes for CASSLEPGLSNQP. The entire CDR3 sequence reads CASSLEPGLSNQPQHF.